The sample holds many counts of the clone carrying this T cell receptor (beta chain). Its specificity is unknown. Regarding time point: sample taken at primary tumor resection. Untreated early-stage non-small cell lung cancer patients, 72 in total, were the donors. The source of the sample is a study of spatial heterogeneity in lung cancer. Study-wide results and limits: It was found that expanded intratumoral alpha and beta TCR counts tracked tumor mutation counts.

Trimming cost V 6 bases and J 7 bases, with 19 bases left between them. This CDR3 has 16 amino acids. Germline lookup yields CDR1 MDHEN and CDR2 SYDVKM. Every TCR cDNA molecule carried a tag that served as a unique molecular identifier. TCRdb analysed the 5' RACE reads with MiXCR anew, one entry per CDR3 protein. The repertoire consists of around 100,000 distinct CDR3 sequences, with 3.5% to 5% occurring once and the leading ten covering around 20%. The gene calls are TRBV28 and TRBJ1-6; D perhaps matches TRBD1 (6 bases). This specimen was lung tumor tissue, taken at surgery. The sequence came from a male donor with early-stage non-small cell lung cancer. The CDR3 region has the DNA TGTGCCAGCAGCCCGGGGGGCGGGGGGAAAAATTCACCCCTCCACTTT. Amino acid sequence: CASSPGGGGKNSPLHF.